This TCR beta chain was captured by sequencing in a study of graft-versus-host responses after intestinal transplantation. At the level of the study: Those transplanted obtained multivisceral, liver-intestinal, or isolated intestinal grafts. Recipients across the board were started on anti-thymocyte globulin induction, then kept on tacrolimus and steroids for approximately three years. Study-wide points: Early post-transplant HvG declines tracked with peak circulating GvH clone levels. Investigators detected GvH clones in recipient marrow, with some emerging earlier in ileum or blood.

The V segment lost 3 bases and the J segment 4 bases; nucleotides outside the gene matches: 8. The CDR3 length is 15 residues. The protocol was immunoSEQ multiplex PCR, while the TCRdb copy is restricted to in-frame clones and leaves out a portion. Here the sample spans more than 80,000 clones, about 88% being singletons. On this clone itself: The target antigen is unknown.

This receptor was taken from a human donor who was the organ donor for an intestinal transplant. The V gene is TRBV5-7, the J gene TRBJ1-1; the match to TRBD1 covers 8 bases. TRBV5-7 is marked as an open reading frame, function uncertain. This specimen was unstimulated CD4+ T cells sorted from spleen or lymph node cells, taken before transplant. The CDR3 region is CASSSDVTGGTEAFF. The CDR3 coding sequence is TGTGCCAGCAGCTCGGACGTCACAGGGGGCACTGAAGCTTTCTTT.